What follows are 30 T cell receptor beta chains derived from one specimen sequenced in a study of spatial heterogeneity in lung cancer. Time point defined: blood at routine non-recurrence follow-up after resection. Extraction of whole RNA from tumor, nontumor lung or frozen PBMC preceded unsorted sequencing. TCRdb passed the 5' RACE reads through MiXCR, listing each CDR3 protein once. The table includes under 150,000 distinct CDR3 sequences, 12% detected once. The specimen comprised PBMCs, sampled at follow-up. The receptors originated from a male donor with early-stage non-small cell lung cancer.

The chain joins TRBV10-2 to TRBJ2-5; 9 bases line up with TRBD1. CDR3 length: 16 amino acids. The germline CDR1 and CDR2 sequences are WSHSY and SAAADI. Germline trimming cut 6 bases from V and 4 bases from J; bases unmatched to any gene: 12. The CDR3 reads CASRAGTGTLGETQYF. CDR3 sequence (DNA): TGCGCCAGCAGAGCCGGGACAGGGACTCTAGGAGAGACCCAGTACTTC.

This clonotype occurred many times. J is TRBJ1-4 and V is TRBV28, with D uncertain. The germline V gene has CDR1 MDHEN and CDR2 SYDVKM. Trimming cost V 3 bases and J 2 bases, with 10 bases left between them. There are 15 residues in the CDR3. CDR3 loop: CASSFFGGTNEKLFF. CDR3 DNA sequence: TGTGCCAGCAGTTTCTTTGGAGGCACTAATGAAAAACTGTTTTTT.

This clonotype has more than one count but fewer than ten. The V and J genes are TRBV11-2 and TRBJ1-5, with TRBD1 identical over 9 bases. This CDR3 spans 16 amino acids. CDR1 SGHAT and CDR2 FQNNGV come from the germline V gene. The trim removed 3 bases at V and 8 bases at J, leaving 11 bases unmatched. CDR3 nucleotide sequence: TGTGCCAGCAGCTTGGGAGGGACAGGGATAAAGGAGCCCCAGCATTTT. It yields the protein CASSLGGTGIKEPQHF.

This clonotype was seen only a few times. The chain uses TRBV5-6 and TRBJ1-6; no definite D call. Trimming shortened V by 7 bases and J by 10 bases, and 21 bases separated the two germline ends. The V gene's germline CDR1 is SGHDT and CDR2 YYEEEE. This CDR3 region has 15 residues. Here the CDR3 DNA reads TGTGCCAGCGCTACCAGACCGACAAGTGCATCACCCCTCCACTTT. This encodes CASATRPTSASPLHF.

This sequence joins TRBV24-1 and TRBJ2-1, with 10 bases fitting TRBD2. Germline-derived CDR1 and CDR2 are KGHDR and SFDVKD. V was pared by 3 bases and J by 7 bases, with 8 bases of the junction left unmatched. The CDR3 has 16 residues. The CDR3 nucleotides read TGTGCCACCAGTGATCCCTTAGCGGGGGGAAGGAATGAGCAGTTCTTC. The encoded protein is CATSDPLAGGRNEQFF.

This clonotype was picked up many times. The gene calls are TRBV9 and TRBJ1-1, with D maybe TRBD1 (6 bases). This CDR3 is 14 amino acids long. Trimming shortened V by 0 bases and J by 11 bases, and 17 bases separated the two germline ends. CDR1 is SGDLS, CDR2 YYNGEE, per germline. In nucleotides, the CDR3 is TGTGCCAGCAGCGTAGTTCCAGGGGACCAGATGGCTTTCTTT. Translating gives CASSVVPGDQMAFF.

The rearrangement links TRBV18 to TRBJ1-5; D unresolved. V was cut by 1 base and J by 7 bases, with 11 bases left in between. CDR1 KGHSH and CDR2 LQKENI come from the germline V gene. The CDR3 contains 14 residues. The CDR3 DNA reads as TGTGCCAGCTCACCACAGCTTAGCGGGCAGCCCCAGCATTTT. It encodes CASSPQLSGQPQHF.

This clonotype was counted between two and nine times. The chain has TRBV6-2 or TRBV6-3 and TRBJ2-7; possibly TRBD1 for D (5 bases). The CDR3 is made up of 16 amino acids. From germline, CDR1 is MNHEY and CDR2 SVGEGT. V was clipped by 8 bases and J by 4 bases, with 24 bases between them. Here the CDR3 DNA reads TGTGCCAGCCGTAGGGGCCCCACTAAATCCGATTACGAGCAGTACTTC. Protein sequence: CASRRGPTKSDYEQYF.

In this sample, this clonotype turned up a few times. This chain connects TRBV27 to TRBJ2-2, with D perhaps assigned TRBD1 or TRBD2 (6 bases each). This CDR3 spans 15 amino acids. The V end was cut by 7 bases, the J end by 4 bases, with 16 bases between. Germline V gives CDR1 MNHEY, CDR2 SMNVEV (reference sequence). CDR3 region: CASKRVGGVTGELFF. The CDR3 DNA follows: TGTGCCAGCAAAAGAGTCGGGGGCGTCACCGGGGAGCTGTTTTTT.

This clonotype has only one observation. Given a much more abundant clone one base away, this may be a read error. DNA for the CDR3: TGTGCCAGCGGTTTATTTGGGGAGGAAGAGACCCAGTACTTC. This encodes CASGLFGEEETQYF. The chain combines TRBV12-3 or TRBV12-4 with TRBJ2-5, with D possibly TRBD2 on 6 matching bases. The CDR3 spans 14 residues.

This clonotype was observed a few times. A junction end diverges from the germline sequence, so it may reflect a read error. This sequence joins TRBV5-1 and TRBJ1-2, with TRBD1 as a possible D gene (5 bases). Germline V gene sequence: CDR1 SGHRS, CDR2 YFSETQ. There are 17 residues in the CDR3. CDR3 protein: CASSLAAMGRTNYGYTF. The CDR3 DNA sequence: TGCGCCAGCAGTTTGGCGGCGATGGGACGTACTAACTATGGCTACACCTTC.

This clonotype was found a few times. The chain combines TRBV27 with TRBJ1-6; D is ambiguous. The germline V gene has CDR1 MNHEY and CDR2 SMNVEV (reference sequence). This CDR3 spans 16 amino acids. The V and J ends lost 3 bases and 0 bases respectively, with 9 bases between them. The CDR3 DNA is TGTGCCAGCAGTTTTTGGGCCAGCTCCTATAATTCACCCCTCCACTTT. Translation: CASSFWASSYNSPLHF.

This clonotype has just a few counts. V and J are TRBV5-1 and TRBJ2-1; D is possibly TRBD1 (5 bases). The CDR3 covers 17 residues. CDR1 and CDR2 (germline): SGHRS, YFSETQ. Trimming cost V 6 bases and J 7 bases, with 26 bases left between them. CDR3 sequence (DNA): TGCGCCAGCATGTTTGGGGCAGGCAGGCCGATCGGTAATGAGCAGTTCTTC. This gives the protein CASMFGAGRPIGNEQFF.

This clonotype was detected many times. The chain employs TRBV4-1 and TRBJ2-7; D not certain. Trimming left V 4 bases short and J 2 bases short, with 12 bases between. Looked up from germline, CDR1 is MGHRA and CDR2 is YSYEKL. This CDR3 has 14 residues. CDR3 in amino acids: CASSRVPRAYEQYF. DNA of the CDR3: TGCGCCAGCAGCCGAGTACCTAGAGCCTACGAGCAGTACTTC.

Regarding this clonotype: This may arise from a read error, as a much more abundant clone is one base away. The rearrangement links TRBV2 to TRBJ1-1; no firm D call. Germline CDR1 SNHLY, CDR2 FYNNEI. This CDR3 spans 12 amino acids. The CDR3 DNA reads as TGTGCCTGCACTTCAGAGTACCCTTTTGTCGTCTTT. It codes for CACTSEYPFVVF.

Ten or more counts support this clonotype. The chain carries TRBV29-1 and TRBJ2-5, with a tentative D call TRBD1 (7 bases). Germline CDR1 reads SQVTM; CDR2 reads ANQGSEA. CDR3 length: 13 amino acids. Deletions cut 8 bases from V and 0 bases from J, with 13 bases between. The CDR3 loop is CSSRRGHQETQYF. Here the CDR3 DNA reads TGCAGCTCGCGGAGGGGGCACCAAGAGACCCAGTACTTC.

Ten or more counts support this clonotype. The genes are TRBV4-1 and TRBJ1-2; TRBD1 matches at 7 bases. In germline, CDR1 is MGHRA, CDR2 YSYEKL. The CDR3 consists of 14 residues. Trimming at V came to 4 bases and at J to 8 bases, leaving 10 bases not matched to a gene. For the CDR3, the DNA is TGCGCCAGCAGCCCGACAGGGTTGTCGGGGGGCTACACCTTC. Translation: CASSPTGLSGGYTF.

This chain connects TRBV28 to TRBJ2-2; unclear D gene. The CDR3 is 15 residues long. The V end lost 6 bases, the J end lost 6 bases, and 17 bases lay between the germline ends. Per the germline V gene, CDR1 is MDHEN and CDR2 is SYDVKM. The CDR3 sequence is CASSLPGPTAGELFF. CDR3 DNA: TGTGCCAGCAGCCTACCGGGTCCCACCGCCGGGGAGCTGTTTTTT.

This clonotype was recorded a few times. The chain is built from TRBV20-1 and TRBJ2-1; 8 nucleotides line up with TRBD1. The CDR3 runs 13 residues. Germline-derived CDR1 and CDR2 are DFQATT and SNEGSKA (reference sequence). The V and J ends lost 1 base and 10 bases, in that order; junction bases with no gene match: 6. The CDR3, as DNA: TGCAGTGCTAGAGCCCAGGGGGCGCGGGAGCAGTTCTTC. Encoded protein: CSARAQGAREQFF.

This clonotype has a handful of counts. The rearrangement links TRBV10-3 to TRBJ2-5; 7 nucleotides align to TRBD1. Germline CDR1 is ENHRY and CDR2 is SYGVKD. J lost 4 bases, V lost 3 bases, and 5 bases had no gene match. This CDR3 has 14 amino acids. The DNA for the CDR3 is TGTGCCATCAGTGATGTAGGGGGCGGAGAGACCCAGTACTTC. Residues: CAISDVGGGETQYF.

This clonotype has a handful of counts. The chain employs TRBV12-3 or TRBV12-4 and TRBJ2-1; 7 nucleotides line up with TRBD1. The CDR3 runs 13 residues. The trim removed 5 bases at V and 7 bases at J, leaving 5 bases unmatched. In nucleotides, the CDR3 is TGTGCCAGCAGTCAGGACAGGAAAAATGAGCAGTTCTTC. It encodes CASSQDRKNEQFF.

The chain joins TRBV5-1 to TRBJ2-5; 13 bases line up with TRBD2. In germline, CDR1 is SGHRS, CDR2 YFSETQ. This CDR3 has 17 amino acids. V trimming: 5 bases; J trimming: 2 bases; junction bases outside the gene matches: 9. The CDR3 DNA is TGCGCCAGCAGTTCGACTAGCGGGGGGTCCGTTCAAGAGACCCAGTACTTC. Translation: CASSSTSGGSVQETQYF.

This clonotype appeared many times. This chain links TRBV20-1 with TRBJ1-3; a weak D match, TRBD1 (6 bases). Trimming removed 0 bases from V and 2 bases from J, with 14 bases in between. The CDR3 totals 16 residues. Germline V gene data show CDR1 as DFQATT and CDR2 as SNEGSKA (reference sequence). CDR3 in amino acids: CSARDRTGRTGNTIYF. CDR3 DNA: TGCAGTGCTAGAGACCGCACAGGGCGGACTGGAAACACCATATATTTT.

This clonotype was detected many times. CDR3 amino acids: CSVVRTVTGELFF. The CDR3 DNA reads TGCAGCGTTGTCCGGACAGTCACCGGGGAGCTGTTTTTT. The chain couples TRBV29-1 to TRBJ2-2, with D perhaps TRBD1 (6 bases). The V gene lost 4 bases and the J gene lost 4 bases, with 10 bases spanning the gap. The CDR3 contains 13 residues. Germline V lookup: CDR1 SQVTM, CDR2 ANQGSEA.

This clonotype came up many times. This rearrangement joins TRBV19 to TRBJ1-2, with 8 bases matching TRBD1. From germline, CDR1 is LNHDA and CDR2 SQIVND (reference sequence). Losses at the gene ends were 9 bases for V and 1 base for J; bases not matched to a gene: 10. This CDR3 contains 15 residues. The CDR3 spells CASVATGARNYGYTF. For the CDR3, the DNA is TGTGCCAGCGTAGCGACAGGGGCCCGTAACTATGGCTACACCTTC.

The J gene is TRBJ2-3, the V gene TRBV7-2, with D unclear. Germline V CDR1 and CDR2: SGHTA, FQGNSA. This CDR3 is built from 12 residues. Trimming removed 1 base from V and 9 bases from J, with 8 bases in between. CDR3: CASSLETQTQYF. The CDR3, as DNA: TGTGCCAGCAGCTTAGAAACTCAGACGCAGTATTTT.

This chain joins TRBV28 and TRBJ1-1; the D is unclear. The CDR3 totals 12 residues. Per germline, CDR1 MDHEN and CDR2 SYDVKM. The V end lost 7 bases, the J end lost 4 bases, and 10 bases lay between the germline ends. The CDR3 DNA follows: TGTGCCAGCAACTGGGGTGCCACTGAAGCTTTCTTT. Translation: CASNWGATEAFF.

This clonotype was seen at least ten times. The gene calls are TRBV9 and TRBJ1-4; maybe TRBD1 (6 bases). Germline V lookup: CDR1 SGDLS, CDR2 YYNGEE. V lost 3 bases and J 8 bases, leaving 11 bases between the germline ends. The CDR3 covers 13 residues. DNA of the CDR3: TGTGCCAGCAGCGCTTGGGACAACGAAAAACTGTTTTTT. Its translation is CASSAWDNEKLFF.

This chain uses TRBV19 with TRBJ2-2, with no clear D. CDR1 is LNHDA and CDR2 is SQIVND in the germline V gene (reference sequence). This CDR3 spans 15 amino acids. V shed 7 bases and J shed 0 bases, with 12 bases lying between them. CDR3 DNA sequence: TGTGCCAGTACTTCCCTTGGGGCGAACACCGGGGAGCTGTTTTTT. Protein sequence: CASTSLGANTGELFF.

This clonotype was counted at least ten times. The genes are TRBV28 and TRBJ2-2; D gene ambiguous. Between the trimmed V and J ends, which lost 2 bases and 0 bases, there was a span of 10 bases. Germline V lookup: CDR1 MDHEN, CDR2 SYDVKM. The CDR3 totals 16 residues. The chain's CDR3 is CASSLGQLANTGELFF. The CDR3 coding sequence is TGTGCCAGCAGTTTAGGGCAACTCGCGAACACCGGGGAGCTGTTTTTT. The full variable domain, its missing parts supplied by reference TRBV28 and TRBJ2-2, is DVKVTQSSRYLVKRTGEKVFLECVQDMDHENMFWYRQDPGLGLRLIYFSYDVKMKEKGDIPEGYSVSREKKERFSLILESASTNQTSMYLCASSLGQLANTGELFFGEGSRLTVL.